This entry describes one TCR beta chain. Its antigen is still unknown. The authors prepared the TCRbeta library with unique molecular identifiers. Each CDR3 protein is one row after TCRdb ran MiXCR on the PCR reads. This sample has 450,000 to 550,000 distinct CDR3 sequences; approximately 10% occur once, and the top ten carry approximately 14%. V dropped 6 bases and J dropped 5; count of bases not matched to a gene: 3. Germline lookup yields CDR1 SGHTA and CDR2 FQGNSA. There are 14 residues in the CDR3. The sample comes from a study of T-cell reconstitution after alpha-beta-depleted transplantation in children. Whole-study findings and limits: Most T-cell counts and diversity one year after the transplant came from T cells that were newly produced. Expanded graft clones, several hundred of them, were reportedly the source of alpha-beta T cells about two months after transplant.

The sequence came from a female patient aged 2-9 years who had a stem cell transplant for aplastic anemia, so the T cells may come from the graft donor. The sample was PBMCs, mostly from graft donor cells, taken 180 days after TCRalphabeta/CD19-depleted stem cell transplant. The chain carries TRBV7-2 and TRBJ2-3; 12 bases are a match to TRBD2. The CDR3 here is CASRATSGRDTQYF. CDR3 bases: TGTGCCAGCAGGGCGACTAGCGGGAGAGATACGCAGTATTTT.